This entry describes one T cell receptor (beta chain). Authors' methods: Estimated nucleated cell counts came from reference gene primer amplification. Profiled with immunoSEQ multiplex PCR; TCRdb holds only in-frame clones, not every one. The V and J calls and clone size come from that table; D and trimming were worked out from the DNA. The table has fewer than 200,000 clones, roughly nine tenths seen once. This entry is derived from a study of blood T cell repertoires in COVID-19. Study-level information: COVID-19 samples collected from the United States, Italy and Spain covered acute and convalescent phases. From T cells, B-cell-depleted T cells, or PBMCs came the material, which was cDNA or gDNA.

The TCR sequence derives from a man aged 18 to 35 who had recovered from COVID-19. The source material was peripheral blood.

The CDR3 nucleotides read TGTGCCAGCTCACCAGGAGAGGGATACTATGGCTACACCTTC. This codes for CASSPGEGYYGYTF. V usage is TRBV18 and J usage is TRBJ1-2; D call uncertain. Trimming took off 2 bases at V and 3 bases at J, with 10 bases between the two ends. The CDR3 is 14 amino acids. In germline, CDR1 is KGHSH, CDR2 LQKENI. Combining the CDR3 with reference TRBV18 and TRBJ1-2 gives the whole variable domain NAGVMQNPRHLVRRRGQEARLRCSPMKGHSHVYWYRQLPEEGLKFMVYLQKENIIDESGMPKERFSAEFPKEGPSILRIQQVVRGDSAAYFCASSPGEGYYGYTFGSGTRLTVV.